What follows are 28 T cell receptor beta chains derived from one specimen sequenced in a study of blood T cells in healthy people across ages. Combining a sample-barcoded 5' primer with a J-beta primer mix, a second PCR ran for roughly 7 to 12 cycles. Each CDR3 protein is one row after TCRdb ran MiXCR on the 5' RACE reads. Of 1.8 million or so distinct CDR3 sequences in the sample, approximately 39% were seen once. Sequencing was carried out using blood. These receptors were obtained from a human donor in good health.

This chain connects TRBV5-1 to TRBJ1-1; D not certain. This CDR3 has 14 amino acids. CDR1 and CDR2 from the germline V gene are SGHRS and YFSETQ. With 5 bases removed from V and 2 bases from J, the gap between germline ends came to 13 bases. The CDR3 protein is CASRATAGNTEAFF. CDR3 DNA: TGCGCCAGCAGAGCAACGGCAGGCAACACTGAAGCTTTCTTT.

Details on this clonotype: As the CDR3 is not closed by the conserved phenylalanine or tryptophan, this likely results from a read error. V is TRBV4-1 and J is TRBJ1-2, with a tentative D call TRBD1 (5 bases). Germline V lookup: CDR1 MGHRA, CDR2 YSYEKL. Deletions cut 6 bases from V and 4 bases from J, with 18 bases between. CDR3 length: 15 residues. The CDR3: CASRPNTGRVYGYTC. CDR3 DNA: TGCGCCAGCAGACCCAATACTGGCAGGGTCTATGGCTACACCTGC.

The chain has TRBV29-1 and TRBJ1-2; TRBD1 matches 10 bases. In germline, CDR1 is SQVTM, CDR2 ANQGSEA. The CDR3 contains 13 residues. The V gene end was trimmed by 6 bases and the J gene end by 8 bases; junction bases not matched to a gene: 9. The CDR3 is CSVDGTGVVGYTF. CDR3 nucleotides: TGCAGCGTGGACGGGACAGGGGTTGTAGGCTACACCTTC.

This clonotype came up many times. The rearrangement uses TRBV7-3 and TRBJ2-1; 7 nucleotides agree with TRBD1. With V trimmed by 5 bases and J by 5 bases, 12 bases remained unmatched. This CDR3 comprises 16 residues. Germline values: CDR1 SGHTA, CDR2 FQGTGA. The CDR3 loop is CASSPTRDSTDNEQFF. CDR3 bases: TGTGCCAGCAGCCCGACCCGGGACAGCACAGACAATGAGCAGTTCTTC.

The rearrangement links TRBV28 to TRBJ1-5; tentative D call: TRBD1 (5 bases). This CDR3 region has 18 residues. The germline V and J ends were trimmed by 3 bases and 5 bases, with 23 bases remaining between them. Germline lookup yields CDR1 MDHEN and CDR2 SYDVKM. CDR3: CASSFLLGSRRDHQPQHF. In DNA form, the CDR3 reads TGTGCCAGCAGTTTTCTCTTGGGGTCAAGGAGGGACCATCAGCCCCAGCATTTT.

The V and J genes are TRBV29-1 and TRBJ2-1; tentatively, D is TRBD1 (6 bases). Trimming removed 7 bases from V and 0 bases from J, with 10 bases in between. The CDR3 runs 13 residues. Germline lookup yields CDR1 SQVTM and CDR2 ANQGSEA. In DNA form, the CDR3 reads TGCAGCGGACAGGTTAGCTCCTACAATGAGCAGTTCTTC. It yields the protein CSGQVSSYNEQFF.

V is TRBV5-6 and J is TRBJ1-2; TRBD1 might be the D (5 bases). The CDR3 length is 13 residues. Germline V gene sequence: CDR1 SGHDT, CDR2 YYEEEE. V lost 1 base and J 4 bases, leaving 8 bases between the germline ends. CDR3 residues: CASSLPGPYGYTF. The CDR3, as DNA: TGTGCCAGCAGCTTGCCAGGGCCCTATGGCTACACCTTC.

The J gene is TRBJ1-4, the V gene TRBV5-1; tentative D call: TRBD1 (5 bases). With 3 bases removed from V and 7 bases from J, the gap between germline ends came to 19 bases. Per the germline V gene, CDR1 is SGHRS and CDR2 is YFSETQ. The CDR3 contains 16 residues. This chain's CDR3 is CASSYGGKGPTEKLFF. CDR3 nucleotide sequence: TGCGCCAGCAGCTACGGCGGTAAGGGGCCTACTGAAAAACTGTTTTTT. Together with reference TRBV5-1 and TRBJ1-4, the CDR3 gives the full variable domain: KAGVTQTPRYLIKTRGQQVTLSCSPISGHRSVSWYQQTPGQGLQFLFEYFSETQRNKGNFPGRFSGRQFSNSRSEMNVSTLELGDSALYLCASSYGGKGPTEKLFFGSGTQLSVL.

There are a few counts of this clonotype. The chain joins TRBV29-1 to TRBJ1-1; 9 bases map to TRBD1. After removal of 7 bases from V and 5 bases from J, the junction contained 5 bases not matched to a gene. The CDR3 is 12 amino acids. Germline CDR1 is SQVTM and CDR2 is ANQGSEA. The DNA for the CDR3 is TGCAGCGGAACAGGGGGCTATACTGAAGCTTTCTTT. Protein: CSGTGGYTEAFF.

The table lists this clonotype with a few counts. The V and J genes are TRBV5-1 and TRBJ2-7; D perhaps matches TRBD1 (5 bases). The CDR3 runs 15 residues. Germline CDR1 and CDR2: SGHRS and YFSETQ. V was shortened by 0 bases and J by 2 bases, with 12 bases between the two germline ends. CDR3 coding DNA: TGCGCCAGCAGCTTGGAAGGGGATGTGACCTACGAGCAGTACTTC. It specifies CASSLEGDVTYEQYF.

About this clonotype: One junction end disagrees with the germline gene, perhaps due to a read error. For the CDR3, the DNA is TGTGCCGGCAGTTTGGAGCAGGGTCAAGGCAATCAGCCCCAGCATTTT. Amino acids: CAGSLEQGQGNQPQHF. This chain joins TRBV6-6 and TRBJ1-5; D perhaps matches TRBD1 (5 bases). This CDR3 spans 16 amino acids. Germline V gene sequence: CDR1 MNHNY, CDR2 SVGAGI (reference sequence).

The genes are TRBV6-5 and TRBJ2-4, with D hard to call. The J call could be wrong; TRBJ2-7 is a better fit for the DNA end. Germline CDR1 reads MNHEY; CDR2 reads SVGAGI. This CDR3 comprises 12 residues. CDR3 in DNA: TGTGCCAGCAGTTCTCAGAATTTCGAGCAGTACTTC. This codes for CASSSQNFEQYF.

This rearrangement joins TRBV15 to TRBJ1-5; 7 bases are a match to TRBD1. CDR1 LNHNV and CDR2 YYDKDF come from the germline V gene (reference sequence). The CDR3 extends over 14 amino acids. V gave up 5 bases and J gave up 2 bases; unmatched junction bases: 3. The DNA of the CDR3 is TGTGCCACCAGCGGGACAGCCCGCAATCAGCCCCAGCATTTT. Residues: CATSGTARNQPQHF.

The rearrangement joins TRBV7-7 to TRBJ2-5; D remains ambiguous. The J call may not be correct, given that the DNA end is closer to TRBJ2-7. Germline assignment: CDR1 SSHAT and CDR2 FNYEAQ (reference sequence). The length of the CDR3 is 16 residues. The CDR3 spells CASSFPGRTTTGEQYF. In DNA, the CDR3 is TGTGCCAGCAGCTTCCCTGGGCGCACTACTACGGGCGAGCAGTACTTC.

V is TRBV20-1 and J is TRBJ2-3; 8 bases are shared with TRBD1. The CDR3 is made up of 11 amino acids. V shed 7 bases, J shed 5 bases, and the junction held 2 bases outside the gene matches. Germline V CDR1 and CDR2: DFQATT, SNEGSKA (reference sequence). This CDR3 is CSGTGIDTQYF. The CDR3 nucleotides read TGCAGTGGGACAGGGATAGATACGCAGTATTTT.

This clonotype appeared a few times. The J gene is TRBJ1-2, the V gene TRBV7-2; D gene unclear. Germline V gene lookup returns CDR1 SGHTA and CDR2 FQGNSA. V dropped 2 bases and J dropped 4 bases, with 14 bases sitting between them. The CDR3 consists of 15 residues. CDR3 sequence: CASSLSSRLFYGYTF. The CDR3 nucleotides read TGTGCCAGCAGCTTATCTTCCCGCCTGTTCTATGGCTACACCTTC.

The chain recombines TRBV5-1 with TRBJ2-3; D is possibly TRBD1 (5 bases). The CDR3 totals 17 residues. Germline CDR1 SGHRS, CDR2 YFSETQ. Trimming took 0 bases from V and 0 from J, leaving 14 bases between them. CDR3 sequence (DNA): TGCGCCAGCAGCTTGGGACAGAGAAGCCTCAGCACAGATACGCAGTATTTT. Its translation: CASSLGQRSLSTDTQYF.

The sample holds a few counts of this clonotype. This chain links TRBV7-9 with TRBJ2-6; weak D call: TRBD1 (6 bases). V was shortened by 2 bases and J by 8 bases, with 22 bases between the two germline ends. This CDR3 spans 18 amino acids. The germline V gene encodes CDR1 SEHNR and CDR2 FQNEAQ (reference sequence). The CDR3 DNA is TGTGCCAGCAGCTTACCACCTACAACAGGGTCTTTGTCCAACGTCCTGACTTTC. It codes for CASSLPPTTGSLSNVLTF.

This clonotype was seen a few times. The J gene is TRBJ1-1, the V gene TRBV5-1, with TRBD1 as a possible D gene (6 bases). Germline V lookup: CDR1 SGHRS, CDR2 YFSETQ. V was shortened by 2 bases and J by 0 bases, with 8 bases between the two germline ends. The CDR3 has 14 residues. CDR3 nucleotides: TGCGCCAGCAGCTTCGGGACACTGAACACTGAAGCTTTCTTT. The encoded protein is CASSFGTLNTEAFF.

CDR3 coding DNA: TGTGCCAGCAGCCCCAACGGTGGGGGGAACACTGAAGCTTTCTTT. Protein sequence: CASSPNGGGNTEAFF. The V gene is TRBV7-3, the J gene TRBJ1-1; D is possibly TRBD1 (5 bases). The CDR3 is 15 amino acids. From germline, CDR1 is SGHTA and CDR2 FQGTGA. V was shortened by 5 bases and J by 1 base, with 14 bases between the two germline ends. Using reference TRBV7-3 and TRBJ1-1 for the parts outside the CDR3, the full variable domain is GAGVSQTPSNKVTEKGKYVELRCDPISGHTALYWYRQSLGQGPEFLIYFQGTGAADDSGLPNDRFFAVRPEGSVSTLKIQRTERGDSAVYLCASSPNGGGNTEAFFGQGTRLTVV.

In this sample, this clonotype turned up a few times. Being one base from a much bigger clone, this may be a read error. The CDR3 protein is CASGLDSRDRGGEQFF. The CDR3 DNA follows: TGTGCTAGTGGTTTGGATTCCCGGGACAGGGGCGGTGAGCAGTTCTTC. The chain uses TRBV12-5 and TRBJ2-1; TRBD1 agrees at 10 bases. Germline V gives CDR1 LGHNT, CDR2 FRNRAP. The CDR3 is made up of 16 amino acids. Germline trimming cut 1 base from V and 9 bases from J; bases unmatched to any gene: 9. Based on the CDR3 plus reference TRBV12-5 and TRBJ2-1, the full variable domain is DARVTQTPRHKVTEMGQEVTMRCQPILGHNTVFWYRQTMMQGLELLAYFRNRAPLDDSGMPKDRFSAEMPDATLATLKIQPSEPRDSAVYFCASGLDSRDRGGEQFFGPGTRLTVL.

This sequence joins TRBV7-2 and TRBJ1-2; D uncertain. Looked up from germline, CDR1 is SGHTA and CDR2 is FQGNSA. The V gene lost 5 bases and the J gene lost 3 bases, with 16 bases spanning the gap. CDR3 length: 15 amino acids. The CDR3: CASSHRRTRYYGYTF. The CDR3, as DNA: TGTGCCAGCAGCCATCGGAGGACTAGGTACTATGGCTACACCTTC.

The V and J genes are TRBV7-8 and TRBJ2-3, with 10 nucleotides matching TRBD2. Germline V gene sequence: CDR1 SGHVS, CDR2 FQNEAQ. Trimming cost V 6 bases and J 0 bases; bases outside gene matches: 3. This CDR3 is built from 15 residues. CDR3 sequence: CASSKLAGSTDTQYF. CDR3 bases: TGTGCCAGCAGTAAACTAGCGGGGAGCACAGATACGCAGTATTTT.

This clonotype has just a few counts. This rearrangement joins TRBV7-2 to TRBJ2-3; TRBD1 agrees at 8 bases. Germline trimming cut 5 bases from V and 2 bases from J; bases unmatched to any gene: 12. CDR1 and CDR2 (germline): SGHTA, FQGNSA. The CDR3 spans 17 residues. The CDR3 nucleotides read TGTGCCAGCAGCCCCCCGGCAGGGGGCGACTACACAGATACGCAGTATTTT. It yields the protein CASSPPAGGDYTDTQYF. Full variable domain (rest looked up from reference TRBV7-2 and TRBJ2-3): GAGVSQSPSNKVTEKGKDVELRCDPISGHTALYWYRQSLGQGLEFLIYFQGNSAPDKSGLPSDRFSAERTGGSVSTLTIQRTQQEDSAVYLCASSPPAGGDYTDTQYFGPGTRLTVL.

Ten or more counts support this clonotype. The genes are TRBV6-5 and TRBJ1-2, with 8 bases lining up with TRBD1. The CDR3 loop spans 13 amino acids. Germline assignment: CDR1 MNHEY and CDR2 SVGAGI. V was pared by 1 base and J by 6 bases, with 1 base of the junction left unmatched. CDR3 region: CASSYYRGDGYTF. CDR3 bases: TGTGCCAGCAGTTACTACAGGGGGGATGGCTACACCTTC.

Concerning this clonotype: This clone may be a read error of a much larger clone one base away. This sequence joins TRBV3-1 and TRBJ2-5, with a tentative D call TRBD2 (5 bases). There are 19 residues in the CDR3. Trimming removed 6 bases at V and 2 bases at J, with 28 bases between. The germline V gene has CDR1 LGHDT and CDR2 YNNKEL (reference sequence). This chain's CDR3 is CASRVPTGSQWGEQETQYF. CDR3 nucleotide sequence: TGTGCCAGCAGAGTCCCGACTGGCAGTCAGTGGGGAGAACAAGAGACCCAGTACTTC.

This clonotype was counted at least ten times. This chain links TRBV28 with TRBJ2-1; TRBD1 matches 8 bases. Trimming removed 5 bases from V and 2 bases from J; junction bases left unmatched: 2. CDR1 is MDHEN and CDR2 is SYDVKM in the germline V gene. This CDR3 region has 14 residues. The CDR3, as DNA: TGTGCCAGCAGTCTCAGGGGGCCCTACAATGAGCAGTTCTTC. As protein: CASSLRGPYNEQFF. The variable domain in full, completed from reference TRBV28 and TRBJ2-1, reads DVKVTQSSRYLVKRTGEKVFLECVQDMDHENMFWYRQDPGLGLRLIYFSYDVKMKEKGDIPEGYSVSREKKERFSLILESASTNQTSMYLCASSLRGPYNEQFFGPGTRLTVL.

This clonotype was seen a few times. The chain uses TRBV7-2 and TRBJ2-7; 9 bases line up with TRBD1. V trimming: 1 base; J trimming: 4 bases; junction bases outside the gene matches: 5. The CDR3 covers 15 residues. Germline V CDR1 and CDR2: SGHTA, FQGNSA. The CDR3 is CASSLGTGVVYEQYF. The CDR3, as DNA: TGTGCCAGCAGCTTAGGGACAGGGGTAGTTTACGAGCAGTACTTC. Drawing the rest from reference TRBV7-2 and TRBJ2-7, the complete variable domain is GAGVSQSPSNKVTEKGKDVELRCDPISGHTALYWYRQSLGQGLEFLIYFQGNSAPDKSGLPSDRFSAERTGGSVSTLTIQRTQQEDSAVYLCASSLGTGVVYEQYFGPGTRLTVT.